These T cell receptor beta chains were read from a single sample in a study of OX40 agonist ivuxolimab in advanced cancers. Generated by immunoSEQ multiplex PCR, the TCRdb table keeps only in-frame clones and is missing some. The top ten clones hold 0.5% to 0.65% of a sample with around 40,000 clones, 85% to 90% of them seen once. The sample was CD4+ or CD8+ T cells sorted from blood, taken in a trial of the OX40 agonist ivuxolimab. The receptors come from an adult with an advanced solid tumor such as melanoma, head and neck, liver or kidney cancer. Each CDR3 is given with its conserved first and last residue. Each record gives: V gene, J gene, D gene, clone size, CDR3 DNA, CDR3 protein. A D gene is named only where the DNA matches it firmly. Clone size is given for some rows only: seen once, a few or many times, or a class if the clone is expanded.

v_call: TRBV6-5
j_call: TRBJ1-4
d_call: -
clone_size: -
cdr3_nt: TGTGCCAGCAGAAACCCGGGGGGTTCTAATGAAAAACTGTTTTTT
cdr3_aa: CASRNPGGSNEKLFF

v_call: TRBV11-2
j_call: TRBJ1-1
d_call: -
clone_size: -
cdr3_nt: TGTGCCAGCAGCTTGATGGCGATTAGCACTGAAGCTTTCTTT
cdr3_aa: CASSLMAISTEAFF

v_call: TRBV7-9
j_call: TRBJ2-1
d_call: -
clone_size: -
cdr3_nt: TGTGCCAGCACCAAGAGAGAGGATAACAATGAGCAGTTCTTC
cdr3_aa: CASTKREDNNEQFF

v_call: TRBV7-9
j_call: TRBJ1-6
d_call: TRBD1
clone_size: -
cdr3_nt: TGTGCCAGCAGCTCGGGACAGAATTCACCCCTCCACTTT
cdr3_aa: CASSSGQNSPLHF

v_call: TRBV5-1
j_call: TRBJ1-3
d_call: TRBD1
clone_size: -
cdr3_nt: TGCGCCAGCAGCTTGGAAGGTGTCGGGACAGGGAACTCTGGAAACACCATATATTTT
cdr3_aa: CASSLEGVGTGNSGNTIYF

v_call: TRBV10-3
j_call: TRBJ2-1
d_call: -
clone_size: few
cdr3_nt: TGTGCCATCAGTGACTTAAGGAAAACCTACAATGAGCAGTTCTTC
cdr3_aa: CAISDLRKTYNEQFF

v_call: TRBV6-6
j_call: TRBJ1-1
d_call: -
clone_size: -
cdr3_nt: TGTGCCAGCAGTTACCTGTTGCCGGCAGCGAACACTGAAGCTTTCTTT
cdr3_aa: CASSYLLPAANTEAFF

v_call: TRBV7-3
j_call: TRBJ1-5
d_call: -
clone_size: -
cdr3_nt: TGTGCCAGCAGCCCGGACAGTGATCAGCCCCAGCATTTT
cdr3_aa: CASSPDSDQPQHF

v_call: TRBV11-3
j_call: TRBJ2-7
d_call: TRBD1
clone_size: -
cdr3_nt: TGTGCCAGCAGCTCCGGGACAGGGGGCGCCGAGCAGTACTTC
cdr3_aa: CASSSGTGGAEQYF

v_call: TRBV6-5
j_call: TRBJ2-2
d_call: -
clone_size: few
cdr3_nt: TGTGCCAGCAGTTACGACACCTCCGGGGAGCTGTTTTTT
cdr3_aa: CASSYDTSGELFF

v_call: TRBV4-2
j_call: TRBJ1-2
d_call: -
clone_size: -
cdr3_nt: TGTGCCAGCAGCCAAGGGCCAGGTGAGGGCTCGAAGGGCTACACCTTC
cdr3_aa: CASSQGPGEGSKGYTF

v_call: TRBV6-6
j_call: TRBJ2-7
d_call: TRBD1
clone_size: -
cdr3_nt: TGTGCCAGCAGTTACTCCAGGGGGCCCTACGAGCAGTACTTC
cdr3_aa: CASSYSRGPYEQYF

v_call: TRBV6-6
j_call: TRBJ2-3
d_call: -
clone_size: -
cdr3_nt: TGTGCCAGCCGCCCAACTAGTGGGGGGGCGGCAGATACGCAGTATTTT
cdr3_aa: CASRPTSGGAADTQYF

v_call: TRBV9
j_call: TRBJ2-5
d_call: TRBD1
clone_size: -
cdr3_nt: TGTGCCAGCAGCGTCTCCACGGGACAGCAAGAGACCCAGTACTTC
cdr3_aa: CASSVSTGQQETQYF

v_call: TRBV5-4
j_call: TRBJ2-1
d_call: -
clone_size: -
cdr3_nt: TGTGCCAGCAGCACCAGTTGGACTGAGCAGTTCTTC
cdr3_aa: CASSTSWTEQFF

v_call: TRBV2
j_call: TRBJ1-2
d_call: TRBD1
clone_size: -
cdr3_nt: TGTGCCAGCAGTACCGACAGGGTGAACTATGGCTACACCTTC
cdr3_aa: CASSTDRVNYGYTF

v_call: TRBV29-1
j_call: TRBJ1-1
d_call: TRBD1
clone_size: -
cdr3_nt: TGCAGCGTAGACAGGGCGGGAACTGAAGCTTTCTTT
cdr3_aa: CSVDRAGTEAFF

v_call: TRBV6-1
j_call: TRBJ2-4
d_call: -
clone_size: -
cdr3_nt: TGTGCCAGCGGAAGAGGGGGGACGGGAAACATTCAGTACTTC
cdr3_aa: CASGRGGTGNIQYF

v_call: TRBV5-6
j_call: TRBJ2-1
d_call: TRBD1
clone_size: -
cdr3_nt: TGTGCCAGCAGCTTGAACGAGGGGGCAAGAAGCTACAATGAGCAGTTCTTC
cdr3_aa: CASSLNEGARSYNEQFF

v_call: TRBV7-9
j_call: TRBJ1-2
d_call: -
clone_size: -
cdr3_nt: TGTGCCAGCAGCTGGGATCCGCCGGACTATGGCTACACCTTC
cdr3_aa: CASSWDPPDYGYTF

v_call: TRBV18
j_call: TRBJ2-3
d_call: -
clone_size: once
cdr3_nt: TGTGCCAGCTCACCTCGGGGTGGGGTGCCCACAGATACGCAGTATTTT
cdr3_aa: CASSPRGGVPTDTQYF

v_call: TRBV7-8
j_call: TRBJ1-5
d_call: -
clone_size: -
cdr3_nt: TGTGCCAGCGGGGGGTCGGGCAATCAGCCCCAGCATTTT
cdr3_aa: CASGGSGNQPQHF

v_call: TRBV7-3
j_call: TRBJ1-1
d_call: -
clone_size: -
cdr3_nt: TGTGCCAGCACCTATTCGCCGGAGACGACTAACACTGAAGCTTTCTTT
cdr3_aa: CASTYSPETTNTEAFF

v_call: TRBV7-8
j_call: TRBJ1-5
d_call: TRBD1
clone_size: -
cdr3_nt: TGTGCCAGCAGCTTATTCAGGACAGGGATAAATCAGCCCCAGCATTTT
cdr3_aa: CASSLFRTGINQPQHF

v_call: TRBV19
j_call: TRBJ1-1
d_call: -
clone_size: -
cdr3_nt: TGTGCCAGTAGTATACTGACAGGGAACACTGAAGCTTTCTTT
cdr3_aa: CASSILTGNTEAFF

v_call: TRBV5-5
j_call: TRBJ1-2
d_call: -
clone_size: -
cdr3_nt: TGTGCCAGCAGCCCACAGGTGGAGGGCTACACCTTC
cdr3_aa: CASSPQVEGYTF

v_call: TRBV7-3
j_call: TRBJ1-2
d_call: -
clone_size: -
cdr3_nt: TGTGCCAGCAGCTTCGGGACTGATGATGGCTACACCTTC
cdr3_aa: CASSFGTDDGYTF

v_call: TRBV6-6
j_call: TRBJ2-7
d_call: -
clone_size: -
cdr3_nt: TGTGCCAGCAGTTTTACGTACTACGAGCAGTACTTC
cdr3_aa: CASSFTYYEQYF